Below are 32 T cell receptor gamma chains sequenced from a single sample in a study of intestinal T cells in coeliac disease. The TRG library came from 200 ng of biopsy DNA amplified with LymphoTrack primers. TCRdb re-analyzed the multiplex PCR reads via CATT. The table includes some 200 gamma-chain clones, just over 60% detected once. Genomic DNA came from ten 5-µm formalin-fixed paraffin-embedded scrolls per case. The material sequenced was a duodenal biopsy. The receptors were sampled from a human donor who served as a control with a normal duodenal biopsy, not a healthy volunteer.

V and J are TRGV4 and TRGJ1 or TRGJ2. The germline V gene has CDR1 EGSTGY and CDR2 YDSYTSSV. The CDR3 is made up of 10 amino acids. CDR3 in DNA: TGTGCACCTGGGATTTATAAGAAACTCTTT. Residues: CAPGIYKKLF.

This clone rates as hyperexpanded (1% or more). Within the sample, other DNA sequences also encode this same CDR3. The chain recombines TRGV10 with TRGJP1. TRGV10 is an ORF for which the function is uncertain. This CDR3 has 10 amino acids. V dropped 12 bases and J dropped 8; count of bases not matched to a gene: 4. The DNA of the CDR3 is TGTGCTGCCTTAGGTTGGTTCAAGATATTT. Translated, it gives CAALGWFKIF.

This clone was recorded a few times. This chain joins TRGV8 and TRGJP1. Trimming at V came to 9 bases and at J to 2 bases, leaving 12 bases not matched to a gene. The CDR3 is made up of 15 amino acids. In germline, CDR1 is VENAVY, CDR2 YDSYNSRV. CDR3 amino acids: CATLGSGTTGWFKIF. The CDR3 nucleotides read TGTGCCACCCTGGGATCAGGGACCACTGGTTGGTTCAAGATATTT.

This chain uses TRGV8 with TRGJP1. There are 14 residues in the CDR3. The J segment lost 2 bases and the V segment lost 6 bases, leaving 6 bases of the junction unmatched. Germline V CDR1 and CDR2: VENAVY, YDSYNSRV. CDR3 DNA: TGTGCCACCTGGATCAGGACCACTGGTTGGTTCAAGATATTT. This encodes CATWIRTTGWFKIF.

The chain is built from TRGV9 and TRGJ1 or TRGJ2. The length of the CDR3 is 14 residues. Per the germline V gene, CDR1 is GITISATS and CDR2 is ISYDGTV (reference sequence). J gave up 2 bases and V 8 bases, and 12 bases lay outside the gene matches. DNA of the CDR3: TGTGCCTTGTTTCAGGGAGAAGATTATTATAAGAAACTCTTT. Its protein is CALFQGEDYYKKLF.

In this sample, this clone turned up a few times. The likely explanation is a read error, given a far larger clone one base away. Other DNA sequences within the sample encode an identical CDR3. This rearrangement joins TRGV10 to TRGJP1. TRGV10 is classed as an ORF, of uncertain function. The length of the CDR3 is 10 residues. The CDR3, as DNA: TGTGCCGCCTTAGGTTGGTTCAAGATATTT. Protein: CAALGWFKIF.

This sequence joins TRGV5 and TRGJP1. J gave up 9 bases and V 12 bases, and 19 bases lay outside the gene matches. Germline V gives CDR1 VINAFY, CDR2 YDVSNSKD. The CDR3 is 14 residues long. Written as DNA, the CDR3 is TGTGCCCACCTGGGACTTCTCCCCTGTTGGTTCAAGATATTT. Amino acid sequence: CAHLGLLPCWFKIF.

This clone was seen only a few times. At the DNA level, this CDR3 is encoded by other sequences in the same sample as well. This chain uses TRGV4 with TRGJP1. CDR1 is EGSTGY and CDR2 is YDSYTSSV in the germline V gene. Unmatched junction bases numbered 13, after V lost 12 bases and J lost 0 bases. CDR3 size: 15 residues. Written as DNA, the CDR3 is TGTGCCCACCTGGGATGGGATACCACTGGTTGGTTCAAGATATTT. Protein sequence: CAHLGWDTTGWFKIF.

The CDR3 DNA is TGTGCTGCGTGGGTTGGTTTCAAGATATTT. Encoded protein: CAAWVGFKIF. The chain joins TRGV10 to TRGJP1. TRGV10 is assigned to the ORF class and has an uncertain function. Losses at the gene ends were 8 bases for V and 14 bases for J; bases not matched to a gene: 6. This CDR3 is 10 amino acids long.

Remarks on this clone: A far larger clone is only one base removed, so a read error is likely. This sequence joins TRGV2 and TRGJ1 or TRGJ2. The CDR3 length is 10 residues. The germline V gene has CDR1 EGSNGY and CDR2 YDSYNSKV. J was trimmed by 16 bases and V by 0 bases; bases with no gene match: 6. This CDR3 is CATWDGRKLF. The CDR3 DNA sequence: TGTGCCACCTGGGACGGGCGGAAGCTCTTT.

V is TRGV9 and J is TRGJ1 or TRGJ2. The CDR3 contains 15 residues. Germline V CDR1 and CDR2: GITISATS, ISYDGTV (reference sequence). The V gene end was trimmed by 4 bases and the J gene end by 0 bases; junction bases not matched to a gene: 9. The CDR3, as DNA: TGTGCCTTGTGGGACGCCAGCCCGAATTATTATAAGAAACTCTTT. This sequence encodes CALWDASPNYYKKLF.

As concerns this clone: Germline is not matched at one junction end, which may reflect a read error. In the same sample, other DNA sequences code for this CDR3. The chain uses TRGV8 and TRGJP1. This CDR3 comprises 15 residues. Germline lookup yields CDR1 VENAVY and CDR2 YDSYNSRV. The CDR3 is CATWGSGTTGWFKIF. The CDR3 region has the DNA TGTGCCACCTGGGGATCAGGGACCACCGGTTGGTTCAAGATATTT.

CDR3 coding DNA: TGTGCCACCTGGGAGACCACTGGTTGGTTCAAGATATTT. This gives the protein CATWETTGWFKIF. The gene calls are TRGV8 and TRGJP1. The V gene end was trimmed by 4 bases and the J gene end by 2 bases; junction bases not matched to a gene: 1. Germline V lookup: CDR1 VENAVY, CDR2 YDSYNSRV. The CDR3 sequence is 13 residues long.

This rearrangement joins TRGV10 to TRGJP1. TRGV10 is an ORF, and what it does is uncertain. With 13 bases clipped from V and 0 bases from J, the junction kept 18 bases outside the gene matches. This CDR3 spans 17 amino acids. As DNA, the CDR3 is TGTGCTGGCGTGGGATTAGGGAAATATACCACTGGTTGGTTCAAGATATTT. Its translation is CAGVGLGKYTTGWFKIF.

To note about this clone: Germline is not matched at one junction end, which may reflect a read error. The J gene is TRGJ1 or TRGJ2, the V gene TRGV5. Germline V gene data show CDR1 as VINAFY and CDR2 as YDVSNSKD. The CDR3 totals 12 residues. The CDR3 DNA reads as TGCGCCACCTGGGACAGGCTGGTCAAGAAACTCTTT. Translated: CATWDRLVKKLF.

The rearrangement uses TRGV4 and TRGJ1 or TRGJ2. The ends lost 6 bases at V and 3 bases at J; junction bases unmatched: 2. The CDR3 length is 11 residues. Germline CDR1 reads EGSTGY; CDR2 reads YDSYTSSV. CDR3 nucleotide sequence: TGTGCCACCTGGATTTATTATAAGAAACTCTTT. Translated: CATWIYYKKLF.

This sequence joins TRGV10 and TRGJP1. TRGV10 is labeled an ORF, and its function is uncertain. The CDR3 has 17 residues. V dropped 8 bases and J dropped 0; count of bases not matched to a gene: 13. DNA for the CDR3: TGTGCTGCGTGGGTATTAGGGAAATATACCACTGGTTGGTTCAAGATATTT. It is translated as CAAWVLGKYTTGWFKIF.

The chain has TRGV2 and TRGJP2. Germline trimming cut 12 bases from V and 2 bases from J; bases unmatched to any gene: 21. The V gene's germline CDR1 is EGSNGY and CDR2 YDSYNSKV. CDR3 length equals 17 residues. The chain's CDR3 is CAHLGRAGWSSDWIKTF. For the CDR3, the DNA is TGTGCCCACCTGGGACGGGCCGGGTGGAGTAGTGATTGGATCAAGACGTTT.

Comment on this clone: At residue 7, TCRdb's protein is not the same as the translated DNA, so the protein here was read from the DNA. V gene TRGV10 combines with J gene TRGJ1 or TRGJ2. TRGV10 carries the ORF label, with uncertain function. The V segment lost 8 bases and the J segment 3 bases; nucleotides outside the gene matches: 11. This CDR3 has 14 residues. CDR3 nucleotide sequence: TGTGCTGCGTGGGCCAAAAGGGGTTATTATAAGAAACTCTTT. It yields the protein CAAWAKRGYYKKLF.

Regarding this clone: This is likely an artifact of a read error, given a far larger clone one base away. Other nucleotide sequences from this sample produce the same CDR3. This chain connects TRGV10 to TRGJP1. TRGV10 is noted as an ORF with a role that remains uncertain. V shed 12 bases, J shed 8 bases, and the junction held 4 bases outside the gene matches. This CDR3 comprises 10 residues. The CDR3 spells CAALGWFKIF. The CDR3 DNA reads TGTGCTGCCCTAGGTTGGTTCAAGATATTT.

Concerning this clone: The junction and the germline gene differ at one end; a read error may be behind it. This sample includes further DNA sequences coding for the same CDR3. CDR3 nucleotides: TGTGCCTTGTGGGAGCCCAGCCCGAATTATTATAAGAAACTCTTC. Protein: CALWEPSPNYYKKLF. This chain links TRGV9 with TRGJ1 or TRGJ2. The CDR3 consists of 15 residues. CDR1 and CDR2 (germline): GITISATS, ISYDGTV (reference sequence).

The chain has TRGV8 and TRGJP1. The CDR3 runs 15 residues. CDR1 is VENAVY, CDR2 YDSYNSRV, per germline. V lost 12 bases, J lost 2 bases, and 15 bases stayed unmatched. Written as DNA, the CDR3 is TGTGCCCACCTGGGATCAGGGACCACTGGTTGGTTCAAGATATTT. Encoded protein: CAHLGSGTTGWFKIF.

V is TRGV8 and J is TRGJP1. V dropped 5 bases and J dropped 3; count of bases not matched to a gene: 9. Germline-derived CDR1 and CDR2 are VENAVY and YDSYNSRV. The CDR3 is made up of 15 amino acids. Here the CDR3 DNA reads TGTGCCACCTGGGGATCAGGGGCCACTGGTTGGTTCAAGATATTT. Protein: CATWGSGATGWFKIF.

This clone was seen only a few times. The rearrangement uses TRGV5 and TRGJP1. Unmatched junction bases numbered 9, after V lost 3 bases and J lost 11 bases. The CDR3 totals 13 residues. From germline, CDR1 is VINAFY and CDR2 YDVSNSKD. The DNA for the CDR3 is TGTGCCACCTGGGACTTCTCCCTGTGGTTCAAGATATTT. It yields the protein CATWDFSLWFKIF.

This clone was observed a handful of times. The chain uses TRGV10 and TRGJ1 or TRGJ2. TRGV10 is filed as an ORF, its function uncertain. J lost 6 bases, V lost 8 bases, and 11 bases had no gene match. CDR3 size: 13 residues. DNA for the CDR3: TGTGCTGCGTGGATCCCCACGGTTTATAAGAAACTCTTT. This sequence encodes CAAWIPTVYKKLF.

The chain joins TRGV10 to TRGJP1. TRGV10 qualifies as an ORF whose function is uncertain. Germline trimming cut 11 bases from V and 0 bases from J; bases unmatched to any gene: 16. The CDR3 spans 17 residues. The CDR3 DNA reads TGTGCTGCGGTGGGAGTTAGGGAATATACCACTGGTTGGTTCAAGATATTT. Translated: CAAVGVREYTTGWFKIF.

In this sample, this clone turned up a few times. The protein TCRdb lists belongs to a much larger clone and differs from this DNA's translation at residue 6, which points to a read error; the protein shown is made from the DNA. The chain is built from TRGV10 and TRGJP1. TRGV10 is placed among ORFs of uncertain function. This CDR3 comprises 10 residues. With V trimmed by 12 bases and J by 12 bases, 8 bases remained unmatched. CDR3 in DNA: TGTGCTGCCTTAGGTCGGTTCAAGATATTT. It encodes CAALGRFKIF.

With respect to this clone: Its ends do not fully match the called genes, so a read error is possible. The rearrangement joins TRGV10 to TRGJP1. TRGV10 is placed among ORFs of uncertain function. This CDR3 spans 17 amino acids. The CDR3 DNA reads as TGTGCTGCGTGGGGATTAGGGAAATATACCACTGGTTGGTCCAAGATATTT. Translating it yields CAAWGLGKYTTGWSKIF.

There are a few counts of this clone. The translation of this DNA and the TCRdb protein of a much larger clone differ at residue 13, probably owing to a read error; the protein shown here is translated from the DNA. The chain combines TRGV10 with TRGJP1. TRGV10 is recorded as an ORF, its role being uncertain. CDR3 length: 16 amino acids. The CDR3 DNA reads TGTGCTGCGTGGGATTCTTTCCCCCCCACTGGTTGGCTCAAGATATTT. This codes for CAAWDSFPPTGWLKIF.

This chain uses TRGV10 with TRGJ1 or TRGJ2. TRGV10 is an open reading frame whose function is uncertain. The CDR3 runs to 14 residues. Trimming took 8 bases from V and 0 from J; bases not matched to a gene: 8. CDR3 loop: CAAWDDKNYYKKLF. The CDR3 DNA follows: TGTGCTGCGTGGGATGACAAGAATTATTATAAGAAACTCTTT.

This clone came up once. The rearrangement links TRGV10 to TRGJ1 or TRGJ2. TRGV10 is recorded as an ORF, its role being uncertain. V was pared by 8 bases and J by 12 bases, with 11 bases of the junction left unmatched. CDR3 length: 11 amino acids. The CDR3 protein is CAAWIIYGKLF. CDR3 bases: TGTGCTGCGTGGATTATTTATGGGAAACTCTTT.

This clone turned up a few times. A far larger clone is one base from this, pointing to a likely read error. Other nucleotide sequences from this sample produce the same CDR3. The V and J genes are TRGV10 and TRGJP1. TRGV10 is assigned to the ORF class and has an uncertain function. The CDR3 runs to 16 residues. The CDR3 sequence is CAAWDSFPPTGWFKIF. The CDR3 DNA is TGTGCTGCGTGGGATTCTTTCCCCCCCACTGGTTGGTTCAAAATATTT.